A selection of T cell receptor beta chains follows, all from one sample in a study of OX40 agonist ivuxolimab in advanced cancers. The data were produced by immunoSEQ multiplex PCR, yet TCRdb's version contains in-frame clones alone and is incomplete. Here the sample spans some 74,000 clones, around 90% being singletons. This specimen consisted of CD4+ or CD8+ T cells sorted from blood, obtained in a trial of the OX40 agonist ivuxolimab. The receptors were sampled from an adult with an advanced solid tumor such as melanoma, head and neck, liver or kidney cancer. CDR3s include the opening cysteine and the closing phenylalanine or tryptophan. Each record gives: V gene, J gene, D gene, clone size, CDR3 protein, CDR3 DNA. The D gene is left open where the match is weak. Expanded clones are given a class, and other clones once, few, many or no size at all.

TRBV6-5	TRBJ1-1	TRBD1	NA	CASSTYRGAFF	TGTGCCAGCAGTACCTACAGGGGGGCTTTCTTT
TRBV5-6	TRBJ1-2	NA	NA	CASRNHYGYTF	TGTGCCAGCAGAAATCACTATGGCTACACCTTC
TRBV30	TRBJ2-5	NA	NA	CAWSVGGNQETQYF	TGTGCCTGGAGTGTAGGAGGGAACCAAGAGACCCAGTACTTC
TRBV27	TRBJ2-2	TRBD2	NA	CAAQGGARTGELFF	TGTGCCGCCCAGGGAGGGGCCAGGACCGGGGAGCTGTTTTTT
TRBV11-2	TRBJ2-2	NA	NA	CASSSPGVPTGELFF	TGTGCCAGCAGCTCACCAGGGGTACCCACCGGGGAGCTGTTTTTT
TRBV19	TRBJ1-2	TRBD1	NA	CASSSTGTGVYGYTF	TGTGCCAGTAGTTCGACCGGGACAGGAGTCTATGGCTACACCTTC
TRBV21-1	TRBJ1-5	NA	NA	CASSKGGAQPQHF	TGTGCCAGCAGCAAAGGAGGGGCGCAGCCCCAGCATTTT
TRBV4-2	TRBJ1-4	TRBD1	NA	CASSQDVPGQPREKLFF	TGTGCCAGCAGCCAAGATGTCCCGGGACAGCCTAGGGAAAAACTGTTTTTT
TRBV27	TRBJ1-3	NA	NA	CASSLSVNSGNTIYF	TGTGCCAGCAGTTTATCAGTCAACTCTGGAAACACCATATATTTT
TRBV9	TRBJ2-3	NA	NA	CASSVDPTHTDTQYF	TGTGCCAGCAGCGTAGATCCTACACACACAGATACGCAGTATTTT
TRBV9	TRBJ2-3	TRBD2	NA	CASSSRGSGGAPDTQYF	TGTGCCAGCAGCTCCCGTGGTAGCGGGGGGGCCCCAGATACGCAGTATTTT
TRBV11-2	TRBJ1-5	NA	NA	CASSFRRWGNQPQHF	TGTGCCAGCAGCTTTAGGCGGTGGGGCAATCAGCCCCAGCATTTT
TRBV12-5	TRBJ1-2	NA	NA	CASGLVLGGIMDGYTF	TGTGCTAGTGGTTTGGTACTCGGGGGTATCATGGATGGCTACACCTTC
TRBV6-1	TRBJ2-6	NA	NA	CASSEGGSGANVLTF	TGTGCCAGCAGTGAAGGTGGCTCTGGGGCCAACGTCCTGACTTTC
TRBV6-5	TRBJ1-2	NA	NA	CASSYSIQSNYGYTF	TGTGCCAGCAGTTACTCGATTCAGTCTAACTATGGCTACACCTTC
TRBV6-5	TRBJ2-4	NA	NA	CASTPDLDPKNIQYF	TGTGCCAGCACCCCTGACCTAGACCCCAAAAACATTCAGTACTTC
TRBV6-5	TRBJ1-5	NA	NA	CASSYSRNSNQPQHF	TGTGCCAGCAGTTACTCTAGGAATAGCAATCAGCCCCAGCATTTT
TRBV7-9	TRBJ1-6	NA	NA	CASSFVEPPLHF	TGTGCCAGCAGCTTTGTCGAGCCCCCCCTCCACTTT
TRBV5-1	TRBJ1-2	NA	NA	CASSLPETELGYTF	TGCGCCAGCAGCCTACCCGAGACAGAGCTTGGCTACACCTTC
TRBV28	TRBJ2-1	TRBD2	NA	CASSYKTSRLAAYNEQFF	TGTGCCAGCAGTTACAAAACCTCGAGACTAGCGGCCTACAATGAGCAGTTCTTC
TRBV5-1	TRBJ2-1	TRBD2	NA	CASSYAGGASYNEQFF	TGCGCCAGCAGCTACGCCGGGGGGGCCTCCTACAATGAGCAGTTCTTC
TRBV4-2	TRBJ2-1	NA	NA	CASSSRANEQFF	TGTGCCAGCAGTAGCCGGGCCAATGAGCAGTTCTTC
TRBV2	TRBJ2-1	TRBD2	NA	CASWLEAGVGNEQFF	TGTGCCAGCTGGTTAGAAGCGGGGGTCGGCAATGAGCAGTTCTTC
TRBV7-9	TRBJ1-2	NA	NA	CASSESYGYTF	TGTGCCAGCAGCGAAAGCTATGGCTACACCTTC
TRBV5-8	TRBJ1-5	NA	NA	CASSLGRVRSIQPQHF	TGTGCCAGCAGCTTGGGGAGGGTCCGATCGATTCAGCCCCAGCATTTT
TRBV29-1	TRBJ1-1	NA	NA	CSAGTPNTEAFF	TGCAGCGCAGGGACACCGAACACTGAAGCTTTCTTT
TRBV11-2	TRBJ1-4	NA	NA	CASSPLGVRGLFF	TGTGCCAGCAGCCCCCTGGGCGTCCGAGGACTGTTTTTT
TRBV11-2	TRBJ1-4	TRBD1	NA	CASSPRQGRSEEKLFF	TGTGCCAGCAGCCCCAGACAGGGGAGGAGTGAGGAAAAACTGTTTTTT
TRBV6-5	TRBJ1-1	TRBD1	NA	CASSPGQANTEAFF	TGTGCCAGCAGCCCGGGACAGGCTAACACTGAAGCTTTCTTT
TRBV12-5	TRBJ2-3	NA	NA	CASGLATVAGRVGTDTQYF	TGTGCTAGTGGTTTGGCGACAGTGGCTGGTAGGGTAGGCACAGATACGCAGTATTTT
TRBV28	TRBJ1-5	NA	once	CASNQGPTMGNQPQHF	TGTGCCAGCAACCAGGGGCCCACAATGGGGAATCAGCCCCAGCATTTT
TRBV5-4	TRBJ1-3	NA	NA	CASSSTGNTIYF	TGTGCCAGCAGCTCTACTGGAAACACCATATATTTT
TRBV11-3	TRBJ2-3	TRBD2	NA	CASSLVGGLAGDTTDTQYF	TGTGCCAGCAGCTTAGTAGGGGGACTAGCGGGGGATACCACAGATACGCAGTATTTT
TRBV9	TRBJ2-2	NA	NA	CASSASHYRGANTGELFF	TGTGCCAGCAGTGCTAGCCACTATAGGGGGGCGAACACCGGGGAGCTGTTTTTT
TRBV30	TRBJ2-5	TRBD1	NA	CAWRPGQAPGTQYF	TGTGCCTGGAGGCCGGGACAGGCCCCAGGGACCCAGTACTTC
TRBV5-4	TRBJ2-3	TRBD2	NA	CASSLISGGTDTQYF	TGTGCCAGCAGCTTGATTAGCGGGGGCACAGATACGCAGTATTTT
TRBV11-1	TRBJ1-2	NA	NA	CASRGQAGAGGYTF	TGTGCCAGCAGAGGACAAGCCGGTGCGGGTGGCTACACCTTC
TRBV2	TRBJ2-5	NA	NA	CASSEAAQYF	TGTGCCAGCAGTGAGGCGGCCCAGTACTTC
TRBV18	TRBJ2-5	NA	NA	CAAGNQETQYF	TGTGCTGCGGGGAACCAAGAGACCCAGTACTTC
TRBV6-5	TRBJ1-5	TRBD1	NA	CASKLTGANRQPQHF	TGTGCCAGCAAGCTGACAGGGGCGAACCGCCAGCCCCAGCATTTT
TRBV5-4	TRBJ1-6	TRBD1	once	CASNGGQGGNSPLHF	TGTGCCAGCAATGGAGGACAGGGTGGTAATTCACCCCTCCACTTT
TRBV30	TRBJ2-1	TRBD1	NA	CAWSGGQVNEQFF	TGTGCCTGGAGTGGGGGACAGGTAAATGAGCAGTTCTTC
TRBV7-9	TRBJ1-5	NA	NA	CASSQGAGNSNQPQHF	TGTGCCAGCAGCCAAGGAGCGGGGAATAGCAATCAGCCCCAGCATTTT
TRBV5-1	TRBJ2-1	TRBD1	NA	CASSLEGQGRNEQFF	TGCGCCAGCAGCTTGGAGGGACAGGGCCGGAATGAGCAGTTCTTC
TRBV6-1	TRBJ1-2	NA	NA	CASSEAGSYGYTF	TGTGCCAGCAGTGAAGCTGGGTCCTATGGCTACACCTTC
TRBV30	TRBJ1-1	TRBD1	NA	CAWTVTRTGVNTEAFF	TGTGCCTGGACCGTGACCAGGACAGGAGTGAACACTGAAGCTTTCTTT